These T cell receptor beta chains were read from a single sample in a study of radiotherapy plus CTLA-4 blockade in lung cancer. The method was immunoSEQ multiplex PCR; TCRdb's version includes in-frame clones alone and lacks a portion of them. The sample shows fewer than 45,000 clones, more than 70% of them seen only once. Sequencing used peripheral blood, obtained from a patient treated with radiotherapy plus ipilimumab. These receptors were taken from a human donor with non-small cell lung cancer who had stable disease on radiotherapy plus ipilimumab. Each CDR3 is given with its conserved first and last residue. D genes are given only for firm matches. A row's size may be missing; if present it is once, few, many or a size class.

v_call,d_call,clone_size,j_call,cdr3_aa,cdr3_nt
TRBV5-1,TRBD2,.,TRBJ2-7,CASSPRLADYEQYF,TGCGCCAGCAGCCCCCGGCTAGCGGACTACGAGCAGTACTTC
TRBV7-3,.,.,TRBJ2-1,CASSSTRFHEQFF,TGTGCCAGCAGCTCTACGCGGTTCCATGAGCAGTTCTTC
TRBV7-9,TRBD2,.,TRBJ2-1,CASSLVRGTSGHNEQFF,TGTGCCAGCAGCTTAGTGCGGGGGACTAGCGGGCACAATGAGCAGTTCTTC
TRBV28,TRBD2,.,TRBJ2-2,CASIHRGGRAGTGELFF,TGTGCCAGCATACATCGGGGCGGGAGGGCGGGCACCGGGGAGCTGTTTTTT
TRBV25-1,TRBD1,.,TRBJ2-1,CASSVPGQAMDEQFF,TGTGCCAGCAGTGTACCGGGACAGGCTATGGATGAGCAGTTCTTC
TRBV6-1,.,.,TRBJ1-3,CASSEGSSGNTIYF,TGTGCCAGCAGTGAGGGCAGCTCTGGAAACACCATATATTTT
TRBV18,.,.,TRBJ1-5,CASSPDTRQPQHF,TGTGCCAGCTCACCAGACACACGTCAGCCCCAGCATTTT
TRBV2,.,.,TRBJ2-2,CASSEGDNPPGELFF,TGTGCCAGCAGTGAGGGTGACAACCCCCCCGGGGAGCTGTTTTTT
TRBV11-2,.,.,TRBJ2-3,CASSPSTDTQYF,TGTGCCAGCAGCCCGAGTACAGATACGCAGTATTTT
TRBV7-3,TRBD1,.,TRBJ2-5,CASSSGQQETQYF,TGTGCCAGCAGCTCGGGACAGCAAGAGACCCAGTACTTC
TRBV6-5,TRBD2,few,TRBJ2-1,CASTLGLAGGNEQFF,TGTGCCAGCACTCTGGGACTAGCGGGAGGGAATGAGCAGTTCTTC
TRBV19,TRBD2,once,TRBJ2-5,CASTTSGRETQYF,TGTGCCAGTACGACTAGCGGGAGGGAGACCCAGTACTTC
TRBV7-2,.,few,TRBJ1-5,CASSPKGREQPQHF,TGTGCCAGCAGCCCGAAGGGGCGAGAACAGCCCCAGCATTTT
TRBV30,TRBD1,.,TRBJ1-3,CAWSGTGAVWGSGNTIYF,TGTGCCTGGTCCGGGACAGGGGCGGTTTGGGGCTCTGGAAACACCATATATTTT
TRBV27,TRBD2,once,TRBJ2-7,CASSFSAGAYEQYF,TGTGCCAGCAGTTTTTCCGCGGGAGCCTACGAGCAGTACTTC
TRBV7-9,.,once,TRBJ1-3,CASSFPRVGNTIYF,TGTGCCAGCAGCTTTCCCAGGGTTGGAAACACCATATATTTT
TRBV19,.,.,TRBJ2-1,CASSGQLVPEQFF,TGTGCCAGTAGTGGCCAACTAGTCCCTGAGCAGTTCTTC
TRBV4-3,.,.,TRBJ1-3,CASSPDSSGNTIYF,TGCGCCAGCAGCCCGGACAGCTCTGGAAACACCATATATTTT
TRBV6-1,TRBD1,.,TRBJ2-1,CASSEVRTGGEQFF,TGTGCCAGCAGTGAAGTTAGGACAGGGGGTGAGCAGTTCTTC
TRBV4-1,.,.,TRBJ1-5,CASSQVPVTSGGNQPQHF,TGCGCCAGCAGCCAAGTTCCCGTGACTTCAGGGGGCAATCAGCCCCAGCATTTT
TRBV7-2,TRBD1,once,TRBJ2-7,CASSPGTAPWVGYF,TGTGCCAGCAGCCCCGGGACAGCTCCTTGGGTGGGGTACTTC
TRBV5-4,.,.,TRBJ2-7,CASHPLAGTVEQYF,TGTGCCAGCCACCCGTTGGCGGGAACGGTCGAGCAGTACTTC
TRBV28,.,.,TRBJ1-5,CASNYRDGNNQPQHF,TGTGCCAGCAACTACAGGGATGGGAACAATCAGCCCCAGCATTTT
TRBV19,.,.,TRBJ2-1,CASSIDRRVGEGGEQFF,TGTGCCAGTAGTATAGATAGAAGGGTGGGCGAGGGAGGTGAGCAGTTCTTC
TRBV7-9,.,.,TRBJ2-1,CASSPRRGASYNEQFF,TGTGCCAGCAGCCCCAGGCGCGGGGCTTCCTACAATGAGCAGTTCTTC
TRBV6-6,TRBD2,.,TRBJ2-1,CASSYGGVRPLPEQFF,TGTGCCAGCAGTTACGGGGGGGTTCGTCCGCTTCCTGAGCAGTTCTTC
TRBV4-1,TRBD1,few,TRBJ1-4,CASSQGSETGERKLFF,TGCGCCAGCAGCCAAGGATCTGAGACAGGGGAAAGAAAACTGTTTTTT
TRBV30,TRBD1,.,TRBJ1-5,CAWSVTTGTQPQHF,TGTGCCTGGAGTGTGACGACAGGGACCCAGCCCCAGCATTTT
TRBV30,.,.,TRBJ1-5,CAWSGSSNQPQHF,TGTGCCTGGAGTGGGAGTAGCAATCAGCCCCAGCATTTT
TRBV25-1,TRBD2,.,TRBJ2-7,CASSAPGLAAYEQYF,TGTGCCAGCAGTGCACCGGGACTAGCGGCATACGAGCAGTACTTC
TRBV28,TRBD1,.,TRBJ2-7,CASSPTGGGYEQYF,TGTGCCAGCAGTCCTACAGGGGGCGGATACGAGCAGTACTTC
TRBV7-8,TRBD1,once,TRBJ2-3,CASSSTGLGGADTQYF,TGTGCCAGCAGCTCCACGGGGTTAGGGGGCGCGGATACGCAGTATTTT
TRBV27,.,.,TRBJ2-1,CASSPGTSPDNEQFF,TGTGCCAGCAGTCCAGGGACTTCCCCAGACAATGAGCAGTTCTTC
TRBV11-2,.,few,TRBJ2-2,CASILPGTLNTGELFF,TGTGCCAGCATCCTTCCCGGGACTTTGAACACCGGGGAGCTGTTTTTT
TRBV5-4,TRBD2,once,TRBJ2-3,CASSPGTSGSTDTQYF,TGTGCCAGCAGCCCCGGGACTAGCGGTAGCACAGATACGCAGTATTTT
TRBV19,.,.,TRBJ2-7,CASSFNRELEQYF,TGTGCCAGTAGTTTTAACAGGGAACTCGAGCAGTACTTC
TRBV5-1,TRBD2,few,TRBJ2-7,CASSLTLRTSGRMGVQYF,TGCGCCAGCAGCTTGACTCTCCGGACTAGCGGGAGAATGGGCGTGCAGTACTTC
TRBV7-2,.,.,TRBJ1-1,CASSLGQVVNTEAFF,TGTGCCAGCAGCTTAGGACAGGTGGTGAACACTGAAGCTTTCTTT
TRBV5-4,.,.,TRBJ1-2,CASSIQGSGGYTF,TGTGCCAGCAGCATACAGGGTTCGGGTGGCTACACCTTC
TRBV5-1,.,.,TRBJ2-5,CASSSTVAGETQYF,TGCGCCAGCAGCTCGACAGTAGCTGGGGAGACCCAGTACTTC
TRBV19,.,.,TRBJ2-3,CASVGDSTDTQYF,TGTGCCAGTGTCGGGGATAGCACAGATACGCAGTATTTT
TRBV30,TRBD1,once,TRBJ2-5,CAWSLTGGQETQYF,TGTGCCTGGAGTCTGACAGGGGGCCAAGAGACCCAGTACTTC
TRBV11-3,TRBD1,once,TRBJ2-7,CASSRQGSYEQYF,TGTGCCAGCAGCCGACAGGGGAGCTACGAGCAGTACTTC
TRBV7-2,.,.,TRBJ2-1,CASSQGYEQFF,TGTGCCAGCAGCCAGGGGTACGAGCAGTTCTTC
TRBV28,TRBD1,.,TRBJ1-2,CASSFYDRANYGYTF,TGTGCCAGCAGTTTTTACGACAGGGCCAACTATGGCTACACCTTC